The 25 T cell receptor beta chains in this list originate from one sample, sequenced in a study of Ad26.COV2.S vaccination and SARS-CoV-2 variants. Profiling relied on immunoSEQ multiplex PCR, and the TCRdb table lists in-frame clones only, not all of them. Among more than 300,000 clones listed, around 81% were seen once. Regarding treatment: around 19 received Ad26.COV2.S at low or high dose, single or two shots; about 5 received placebo; per-sample allocation not given. Sampling happened 63 days after the first vaccine or placebo injection. The material was peripheral blood, obtained in a trial of Ad26.COV2.S vaccine versus placebo. The source is a person between 18 and 65 years old who received the Ad26.COV2.S COVID-19 vaccine or a placebo.

The chain employs TRBV19 and TRBJ1-5; tentative D call: TRBD1 (5 bases). The CDR3 has 16 amino acids. The V end lost 4 bases, the J end lost 1 base, and 14 bases lay between the germline ends. The V gene's germline CDR1 is LNHDA and CDR2 SQIVND (reference sequence). The chain's CDR3 is CASSRPGLRSNQPQHF. In nucleotides, the CDR3 is TGTGCCAGTAGTAGACCAGGGTTAAGGAGCAATCAGCCCCAGCATTTT.

J is TRBJ2-2 and V is TRBV19, with 7 bases that match TRBD2. Germline V gene data show CDR1 as LNHDA and CDR2 as SQIVND (reference sequence). The CDR3 runs 16 residues. V lost 8 bases to trimming and J lost 5 bases; unmatched junction nucleotides: 14. The CDR3 loop is CASSFWRGSGTGELFF. The DNA of the CDR3 is TGTGCCAGTTCCTTTTGGCGGGGGAGCGGGACCGGGGAGCTGTTTTTT.

The genes are TRBV10-3 and TRBJ2-7; D possibly matches TRBD1 or TRBD2 (6 bases each). Trimming shortened V by 0 bases and J by 9 bases, and 12 bases separated the two germline ends. The length of the CDR3 is 13 residues. From germline, CDR1 is ENHRY and CDR2 SYGVKD. The CDR3, as DNA: TGTGCCATCAGTGAGTCAGGGGGGTCTGGGCAGTACTTC. Residues: CAISESGGSGQYF.

The rearrangement uses TRBV6-5 and TRBJ1-3; 8 positions match TRBD1. The CDR3 has 15 amino acids. Losses at the gene ends were 4 bases for V and 4 bases for J; bases not matched to a gene: 6. Germline V gene data show CDR1 as MNHEY and CDR2 as SVGAGI. The CDR3 loop is CASSLTGARGNTIYF. The CDR3 DNA reads as TGTGCCAGCAGTTTGACAGGGGCTCGAGGAAACACCATATATTTT.

The V and J genes are TRBV2 and TRBJ1-1; 7 bases map to TRBD1. Germline V gene data show CDR1 as SNHLY and CDR2 as FYNNEI. The ends lost 6 bases at V and 1 base at J; junction bases unmatched: 8. The CDR3 has 15 amino acids. CDR3 sequence reads: CASSASEGANTEAFF. CDR3 in DNA: TGTGCCAGCAGCGCCAGTGAGGGGGCGAACACTGAAGCTTTCTTT.

The chain uses TRBV9 and TRBJ1-3; D remains unclear. The CDR3 runs 14 residues. The V end lost 4 bases, the J end lost 0 bases, and 8 bases lay between the germline ends. Per the germline V gene, CDR1 is SGDLS and CDR2 is YYNGEE. The CDR3, as DNA: TGTGCCAGCAGCTCTCTAGACTCTGGAAACACCATATATTTT. The encoded protein is CASSSLDSGNTIYF.

The chain carries TRBV14 and TRBJ2-1; D is perhaps TRBD1 (6 bases). The CDR3 loop spans 13 amino acids. The germline V gene encodes CDR1 SGHDN and CDR2 FVKESK. V lost 5 bases and J lost 6, with 11 bases in between. The CDR3 nucleotides read TGTGCCAGCAGCTACAGGGACGGCAATGAGCAGTTCTTC. This translates into CASSYRDGNEQFF.

This chain uses TRBV20-1 with TRBJ1-5, with no clear D. CDR1 is DFQATT, CDR2 SNEGSKA, per germline (reference sequence). The CDR3 covers 11 residues. Trimming stripped 0 bases from V and 11 bases from J, with 8 bases between. CDR3 protein: CSARDPPAQHF. The CDR3, as DNA: TGCAGTGCTAGAGATCCCCCTGCCCAGCATTTT.

V and J are TRBV5-5 and TRBJ2-5; D uncertain. In germline, CDR1 is SGHKS, CDR2 YYEKEE (reference sequence). Trimming cost V 4 bases and J 4 bases, with 11 bases left between them. The CDR3 has 13 residues. DNA for the CDR3: TGTGCCAGCAGCGTGGTTGTTGTAGAGACCCAGTACTTC. It codes for CASSVVVVETQYF. Filled out from reference TRBV5-5 and TRBJ2-5, the complete variable domain reads DAGVTQSPTHLIKTRGQQVTLRCSPISGHKSVSWYQQVLGQGPQFIFQYYEKEERGRGNFPDRFSARQFPNYSSELNVNALLLGDSALYLCASSVVVVETQYFGPGTRLLVL.

The chain joins TRBV3-1 (or the pseudogene TRBV3-2) to TRBJ2-7; D unclear. The germline V and J ends were trimmed by 4 bases and 7 bases, with 17 bases remaining between them. CDR1 LGHDT and CDR2 YNNKEL come from the germline V gene (reference sequence). The CDR3 is 14 amino acids. As DNA, the CDR3 is TGTGCCAGCAGCCCCGGCAGGTGGGGTCAAGAGCAGTACTTC. This encodes CASSPGRWGQEQYF.

The gene calls are TRBV6-6 and TRBJ1-1; 9 bases fit TRBD1. CDR1 and CDR2 from the germline V gene are MNHNY and SVGAGI (reference sequence). The ends lost 1 base at V and 5 bases at J; junction bases unmatched: 2. The CDR3 runs to 14 residues. CDR3 residues: CASSYLGQGTEAFF. CDR3 bases: TGTGCCAGCAGTTACTTGGGACAGGGAACTGAAGCTTTCTTT.

The V call is TRBV27, the J call TRBJ2-7; 11 bases match TRBD1. In germline, CDR1 is MNHEY, CDR2 SMNVEV (reference sequence). This CDR3 is built from 15 residues. V shed 5 bases, J shed 2 bases, and the junction held 5 bases outside the gene matches. CDR3 in amino acids: CASSRPGQGAYEQYF. As DNA, the CDR3 is TGTGCCAGCAGTCGTCCGGGACAGGGGGCCTACGAGCAGTACTTC.

This clone was counted a few times. The V call is TRBV6-4, the J call TRBJ1-6; 7 nucleotides agree with TRBD1. The V gene's germline CDR1 is MRHNA and CDR2 SNTAGT. The CDR3 sequence is 13 residues long. J gave up 5 bases and V 8 bases, and 3 bases lay outside the gene matches. CDR3 bases: TGTGCCAGCCAAGACAGGGATAATTCACCCCTCCACTTT. Protein product: CASQDRDNSPLHF.

The rearrangement joins TRBV6-1 to TRBJ1-2; the match to TRBD1 covers 7 bases. This CDR3 region has 18 residues. The germline V gene encodes CDR1 MNHNS and CDR2 SASEGT. V shed 3 bases, J shed 4 bases, and the junction held 17 bases outside the gene matches. This CDR3 reads CASSERIPPLRTGYGYTF. The CDR3 DNA follows: TGTGCCAGCAGTGAGAGAATCCCCCCGTTGCGGACAGGCTATGGCTACACCTTC.

The rearrangement uses TRBV28 and TRBJ2-2; 10 bases line up with TRBD2. V lost 6 bases, J lost 0 bases, and 4 bases stayed unmatched. The CDR3 has 16 amino acids. Looked up from germline, CDR1 is MDHEN and CDR2 is SYDVKM. This CDR3 is CASSRGLAANTGELFF. For the CDR3, the DNA is TGTGCCAGCAGCCGAGGACTAGCGGCGAACACCGGGGAGCTGTTTTTT.

The chain joins TRBV7-2 to TRBJ1-4; D is perhaps TRBD1 (6 bases). Germline V gene sequence: CDR1 SGHTA, CDR2 FQGNSA. The CDR3 consists of 16 residues. Trimming took off 4 bases at V and 5 bases at J, with 17 bases between the two ends. CDR3 amino acids: CASSSSSRGINEKLFF. The CDR3 DNA reads as TGTGCCAGCAGCTCCAGCAGTAGGGGGATCAATGAAAAACTGTTTTTT.

This chain uses TRBV10-1 with TRBJ2-3; the D call may be TRBD1 or TRBD2 (5 bases each). Germline lookup yields CDR1 WNHNN and CDR2 SYGVQD (reference sequence). This CDR3 spans 17 amino acids. The V end was cut by 5 bases, the J end by 4 bases, with 22 bases between. The CDR3 region is CASSPTGTYKVADTQYF. In DNA form, the CDR3 reads TGCGCCAGCAGTCCTACCGGGACGTATAAAGTGGCAGATACGCAGTATTTT.

This clone was seen only a few times. The V gene is TRBV19, the J gene TRBJ1-3; tentatively, D is TRBD1 (5 bases). Germline loops: CDR1 LNHDA, CDR2 SQIVND (reference sequence). The CDR3 consists of 19 residues. Trimming left V 6 bases short and J 3 bases short, with 27 bases between. The DNA of the CDR3 is TGTGCCAGTAGACGTGCCTTCGTCGACGCGGACACTTATGGAAACACCATATATTTT. Encoded protein: CASRRAFVDADTYGNTIYF.

This sequence joins TRBV20-1 and TRBJ2-5; no definite D call. The CDR3 is 11 residues long. Trimming shortened V by 0 bases and J by 14 bases, and 13 bases separated the two germline ends. Looked up from germline, CDR1 is DFQATT and CDR2 is SNEGSKA (reference sequence). Here the CDR3 reads CSARDRLDLYF. The CDR3 DNA sequence: TGCAGTGCTAGAGATCGGCTAGACCTCTACTTC.

The chain uses TRBV10-3 and TRBJ2-2; 8 bases are a match to TRBD2. The CDR3 contains 17 residues. CDR1 and CDR2 (germline): ENHRY, SYGVKD. The V segment lost 4 bases and the J segment 1 base; nucleotides outside the gene matches: 8. The CDR3 DNA sequence: TGTGCCATCAGTGTGGAGCGGGGGCAGATGAACACCGGGGAGCTGTTTTTT. Encoded protein: CAISVERGQMNTGELFF.

The gene calls are TRBV6-2 or TRBV6-3 and TRBJ2-6; D not certain. Germline CDR1 MNHEY, CDR2 SVGEGT. This CDR3 comprises 16 residues. V was pared by 6 bases and J by 0 bases, with 12 bases between. The CDR3 bases are TGTGCCAGCAGCCGAGGCTCCATCTCTGGGGCCAACGTCCTGACTTTC. This encodes CASSRGSISGANVLTF.

The chain is built from TRBV6-5 and TRBJ1-1, with a weak D call TRBD1 (5 bases). The germline CDR1 and CDR2 sequences are MNHEY and SVGAGI. V lost 0 bases and J 6 bases, leaving 11 bases between the germline ends. The CDR3 has 14 amino acids. For the CDR3, the DNA is TGTGCCAGCAGTTACTCGAGGGGAAGGGCTGAAGCTTTCTTT. Its translation is CASSYSRGRAEAFF.

The chain links TRBV5-5 to TRBJ2-7; no firm D call. This CDR3 has 14 residues. Germline values: CDR1 SGHKS, CDR2 YYEKEE (reference sequence). The V end was cut by 0 bases, the J end by 1 base, with 8 bases between. The CDR3 region has the DNA TGTGCCAGCAGCTTGGGGGCTCTATCCTACGAGCAGTACTTC. Translating gives CASSLGALSYEQYF. Full variable domain (rest looked up from reference TRBV5-5 and TRBJ2-7): DAGVTQSPTHLIKTRGQQVTLRCSPISGHKSVSWYQQVLGQGPQFIFQYYEKEERGRGNFPDRFSARQFPNYSSELNVNALLLGDSALYLCASSLGALSYEQYFGPGTRLTVT.

The chain links TRBV5-4 to TRBJ2-5; a possible D gene is TRBD1 (6 bases). CDR1 and CDR2 from the germline V gene are SGHNT and YYREEE (reference sequence). V shed 4 bases and J shed 4 bases, with 14 bases lying between them. The CDR3 spans 14 residues. The CDR3 DNA reads TGTGCCAGCAGCCCCGGACAGTTCGGAGAGACCCAGTACTTC. Translated: CASSPGQFGETQYF.

The chain uses TRBV6-5 and TRBJ2-7; no reliable D call. CDR3 size: 11 residues. Germline assignment: CDR1 MNHEY and CDR2 SVGAGI. V shed 7 bases and J shed 3 bases, with 7 bases lying between them. The CDR3 nucleotides are TGTGCCAGCACCCCGGGCTACGAGCAGTACTTC. Its protein product is CASTPGYEQYF.